A single sample gave rise to the 19 T cell receptor beta chains below, sequenced in a study of OX40 agonist ivuxolimab in advanced cancers. Profiling relied on immunoSEQ multiplex PCR, and the TCRdb table lists in-frame clones only, not all of them. The sample contains over 50,000 clones, around nine tenths of which appear only once. The sample was CD4+ or CD8+ T cells sorted from blood, taken in a trial of the OX40 agonist ivuxolimab. These receptor sequences come from an adult with an advanced solid tumor such as melanoma, head and neck, liver or kidney cancer.

This chain uses TRBV6-1 with TRBJ1-1, with D possibly TRBD1 on 5 matching bases. The V gene's germline CDR1 is MNHNS and CDR2 SASEGT. This CDR3 comprises 15 residues. Between the trimmed V and J ends, which lost 4 bases and 1 base, there was a span of 13 bases. Here the CDR3 DNA reads TGTGCCAGCAGTGTTCACTATACAGGGAACACTGAAGCTTTCTTT. Translation: CASSVHYTGNTEAFF.

This rearrangement joins TRBV19 to TRBJ2-7; 9 positions match TRBD1. Trimming took 5 bases from V and 1 from J; bases not matched to a gene: 9. Per germline, CDR1 LNHDA and CDR2 SQIVND (reference sequence). This CDR3 comprises 16 residues. In nucleotides, the CDR3 is TGTGCCAGTAGTCCACAGTCGGGGACAGGGTCCTACGAGCAGTACTTC. The encoded protein is CASSPQSGTGSYEQYF.

The chain combines TRBV19 with TRBJ2-5; 8 bases are a match to TRBD2. Gene TRBJ2-7 matches the end of the DNA better, so the J call may be wrong. This CDR3 comprises 14 residues. Germline V gene data show CDR1 as LNHDA and CDR2 as SQIVND (reference sequence). CDR3 loop: CASSISQREYEQYF. In DNA, the CDR3 is TGTGCCAGTAGCATATCCCAGCGGGAGTACGAGCAGTACTTC.

The chain combines TRBV6-5 with TRBJ2-2; perhaps D is TRBD1 or TRBD2 (5 bases each). Per germline, CDR1 MNHEY and CDR2 SVGAGI. The CDR3 spans 15 residues. Between the trimmed V and J ends, which lost 7 bases and 0 bases, there was a span of 12 bases. CDR3 residues: CASKWGSPNTGELFF. CDR3 sequence (DNA): TGTGCCAGCAAATGGGGGAGTCCGAACACCGGGGAGCTGTTTTTT.

The chain has TRBV28 and TRBJ2-4; D assignment may be TRBD1 or TRBD2 (5 bases each). The germline V gene has CDR1 MDHEN and CDR2 SYDVKM. With 4 bases removed from V and 9 bases from J, the gap between germline ends came to 13 bases. The length of the CDR3 is 13 residues. CDR3 nucleotides: TGTGCCAGCAGTTCACCCGGGGCCAGCATTCAGTACTTC. It is translated as CASSSPGASIQYF.

The chain uses TRBV29-1 and TRBJ2-7; 7 bases agree with TRBD2. The V gene end was trimmed by 7 bases and the J gene end by 3 bases; junction bases not matched to a gene: 6. This CDR3 region has 12 residues. Per germline, CDR1 SQVTM and CDR2 ANQGSEA. CDR3 region: CSAIREGYEQYF. In nucleotides, the CDR3 is TGCAGCGCCATAAGGGAGGGCTACGAGCAGTACTTC.

The CDR3 sequence is CASSQREGRTEAFF. In DNA form, the CDR3 reads TGTGCCAGCTCGCAACGGGAGGGGAGGACTGAAGCTTTCTTT. This rearrangement joins TRBV18 to TRBJ1-1; a weak D match, TRBD1 (5 bases). CDR1 is KGHSH, CDR2 LQKENI, per germline. The CDR3 is 14 residues long. Trimming removed 6 bases from V and 5 bases from J, with 16 bases in between.

In this sample, this clone turned up a few times. This rearrangement joins TRBV11-3 to TRBJ1-1; D is possibly TRBD1 (5 bases). This CDR3 is built from 14 residues. Trimming left V 6 bases short and J 3 bases short, with 14 bases between. Germline lookup yields CDR1 SGHNT and CDR2 YENEEA. CDR3 in amino acids: CASSPGRGYTEAFF. Here the CDR3 DNA reads TGTGCCAGCAGTCCCGGAAGGGGCTACACTGAAGCTTTCTTT.

The rearrangement links TRBV2 to TRBJ2-3; 8 bases match TRBD1. This CDR3 contains 15 residues. Germline V gives CDR1 SNHLY, CDR2 FYNNEI. J gave up 3 bases and V 2 bases, and 4 bases lay outside the gene matches. CDR3 DNA sequence: TGTGCCAGCAGTGAACAGGGGGCAAAAACAGATACGCAGTATTTT. As protein: CASSEQGAKTDTQYF.

The V gene is TRBV23-1, the J gene TRBJ2-3; D is undetermined. TRBV23-1 is marked as an open reading frame, function uncertain. The CDR3 totals 17 residues. The V end was cut by 0 bases, the J end by 2 bases, with 15 bases between. The CDR3 bases are TGCGCCAGCAGTCAATCGCGAGTTCTCTCCAACACAGATACGCAGTATTTT. Translated, it gives CASSQSRVLSNTDTQYF.

The V and J genes are TRBV19 and TRBJ1-5; 9 bases line up with TRBD1. This CDR3 is 15 amino acids long. Per germline, CDR1 LNHDA and CDR2 SQIVND (reference sequence). V dropped 5 bases and J dropped 3; count of bases not matched to a gene: 5. CDR3 sequence: CASSHGTGPNQPQHF. CDR3 nucleotide sequence: TGTGCCAGTAGTCACGGGACAGGGCCCAATCAGCCCCAGCATTTT.

This chain connects TRBV10-3 to TRBJ1-1, with 8 bases identical to TRBD1. Germline V CDR1 and CDR2: ENHRY, SYGVKD. CDR3 length: 14 residues. The ends lost 2 bases at V and 1 base at J; junction bases unmatched: 0. In nucleotides, the CDR3 is TGTGCCATCAGTGAGGGGACAGGGAACACTGAAGCTTTCTTT. This encodes CAISEGTGNTEAFF.

V gene TRBV18 combines with J gene TRBJ2-3; no clear D gene. This CDR3 comprises 14 residues. CDR1 is KGHSH and CDR2 is LQKENI in the germline V gene. V was pared by 5 bases and J by 4 bases, with 13 bases between. The CDR3 is CASSSSLLSDTQYF. For the CDR3, the DNA is TGTGCCAGCTCATCAAGCCTGCTCTCAGATACGCAGTATTTT.

This clone was seen a handful of times. This chain connects TRBV6-1 to TRBJ1-3; TRBD1 might be the D (6 bases). Germline V gene lookup returns CDR1 MNHNS and CDR2 SASEGT. V lost 6 bases and J lost 6, with 15 bases in between. The length of the CDR3 is 14 residues. As DNA, the CDR3 is TGTGCCAGCAGACCCGACAGGAGGGTAAACACCATATATTTT. This translates into CASRPDRRVNTIYF.

The chain carries TRBV5-1 and TRBJ2-1; 11 bases line up with TRBD2. The CDR3 has 14 amino acids. Trimming at V came to 5 bases and at J to 6 bases, leaving 4 bases not matched to a gene. Germline CDR1 and CDR2: SGHRS and YFSETQ. Written as DNA, the CDR3 is TGCGCCAGCAGGACTAGCGGGGTATCCAATGAGCAGTTCTTC. Translated: CASRTSGVSNEQFF.

V usage is TRBV14 and J usage is TRBJ2-7; 8 bases are a match to TRBD2. Germline CDR1 SGHDN, CDR2 FVKESK. The CDR3 has 15 amino acids. The J segment lost 7 bases and the V segment lost 4 bases, leaving 12 bases of the junction unmatched. CDR3 coding DNA: TGTGCCAGCAGCCGTTCGGGCGGGGGGATTGGTGAGCAGTACTTC. This gives the protein CASSRSGGGIGEQYF.

This chain connects TRBV5-4 to TRBJ2-5; D remains unclear. The CDR3 runs 12 residues. Trimming stripped 4 bases from V and 4 bases from J, with 8 bases between. Germline loops: CDR1 SGHNT, CDR2 YYREEE (reference sequence). CDR3 sequence (DNA): TGTGCCAGCAGCCCATGGGGAGAGACCCAGTACTTC. Protein product: CASSPWGETQYF.

The chain has TRBV18 and TRBJ2-7; no definite D call. The CDR3 extends over 14 amino acids. Looked up from germline, CDR1 is KGHSH and CDR2 is LQKENI. V dropped 0 bases and J dropped 4 bases, with 10 bases sitting between them. CDR3 sequence: CASSPPGPLYEQYF. Written as DNA, the CDR3 is TGTGCCAGCTCACCACCCGGGCCTCTTTACGAGCAGTACTTC.

V gene TRBV5-5 combines with J gene TRBJ2-7; the D is unclear. This CDR3 region has 14 residues. Germline loops: CDR1 SGHKS, CDR2 YYEKEE (reference sequence). The V end was cut by 1 base, the J end by 0 bases, with 8 bases between. CDR3 loop: CASSLLTVSYEQYF. The CDR3, as DNA: TGTGCCAGCAGCTTGCTCACAGTCTCCTACGAGCAGTACTTC.